The 27 T cell receptor beta chains reported below all come from one sample, sequenced in a study of early T cells in non-severe SARS-CoV-2 infection. TCRdb re-called the 5' RACE reads through MiXCR, storing one row per CDR3 protein. The data hold 85,000 to 90,000 distinct CDR3 sequences, with 12% to 15% observed a single time. Material for sequencing was whole blood. These receptors all come from an adult who was a healthcare worker with PCR-confirmed SARS-CoV-2 infection or an uninfected control (not recorded which).

V is TRBV5-1 and J is TRBJ2-3, with 9 bases identical to TRBD2. CDR3 length: 16 residues. Germline loops: CDR1 SGHRS, CDR2 YFSETQ. V dropped 0 bases and J dropped 3; count of bases not matched to a gene: 5. In DNA form, the CDR3 reads TGCGCCAGCAGCTTGGTATTAGCGGGGGAAACAGATACGCAGTATTTT. Translating gives CASSLVLAGETDTQYF.

This clonotype has more than one count but fewer than ten. The rearrangement uses TRBV5-1 and TRBJ2-1; perhaps D is TRBD1 or TRBD2 (6 bases each). This CDR3 comprises 15 residues. In germline, CDR1 is SGHRS, CDR2 YFSETQ. V was shortened by 0 bases and J by 7 bases, with 14 bases between the two germline ends. CDR3 nucleotides: TGCGCCAGCAGCTTGGAAGGGGGGCGAGAGAATGAGCAGTTCTTC. Translating it yields CASSLEGGRENEQFF.

In this sample, this clonotype turned up many times. The chain joins TRBV28 to TRBJ2-1; TRBD2 might be the D (6 bases). Germline V gene lookup returns CDR1 MDHEN and CDR2 SYDVKM. V was cut by 3 bases and J by 2 bases, with 11 bases left in between. This CDR3 is built from 15 residues. CDR3 DNA: TGTGCCAGCAGTTTTCCCAGCGGGCCCTACAATGAGCAGTTCTTC. Its translation is CASSFPSGPYNEQFF.

The J gene is TRBJ2-3, the V gene TRBV5-1, with 10 bases aligning to TRBD1. V was pared by 4 bases and J by 2 bases, with 7 bases of the junction left unmatched. CDR3 length: 16 residues. Germline CDR1 reads SGHRS; CDR2 reads YFSETQ. DNA of the CDR3: TGCGCCAGCAGCGGGACCGGGACAGGGGTCACAGATACGCAGTATTTT. Residues: CASSGTGTGVTDTQYF.

This CDR3 is CASSDRYNEQFF. Written as DNA, the CDR3 is TGTGCCAGCAGTGATAGGTACAATGAGCAGTTCTTC. V gene TRBV6-1 combines with J gene TRBJ2-1, with unresolved D. The germline V gene has CDR1 MNHNS and CDR2 SASEGT. The CDR3 totals 12 residues. The ends were cut back, 3 bases at V and 4 bases at J, with 4 bases in the middle.

The rearrangement joins TRBV29-1 to TRBJ2-1; 10 bases line up with TRBD2. After removal of 4 bases from V and 6 bases from J, the junction contained 12 bases not matched to a gene. This CDR3 region has 16 residues. Germline CDR1 reads SQVTM; CDR2 reads ANQGSEA. Written as DNA, the CDR3 is TGCAGCGTTGGAGGGGCTAGCGGGGGAATGGGCAATGAGCAGTTCTTC. It translates to CSVGGASGGMGNEQFF.

The rearrangement uses TRBV28 and TRBJ2-5; D not resolved. CDR1 is MDHEN, CDR2 SYDVKM, per germline. V dropped 4 bases and J dropped 4 bases, with 13 bases sitting between them. The CDR3 has 14 amino acids. Here the CDR3 DNA reads TGTGCCAGCAGTTCCCTCAACCCCCCAGAGACCCAGTACTTC. Its protein is CASSSLNPPETQYF.

The chain carries TRBV7-3 and TRBJ2-3; D is unresolved. V was trimmed by 2 bases and J by 2 bases, leaving 5 bases between them. The germline V gene has CDR1 SGHTA and CDR2 FQGTGA. The CDR3 covers 13 residues. The CDR3 region is CASSLGVTDTQYF. The DNA for the CDR3 is TGTGCCAGCAGCTTAGGGGTCACAGATACGCAGTATTTT.

This clonotype turned up a few times. The rearrangement links TRBV7-2 to TRBJ1-3; the D is unclear. CDR1 is SGHTA, CDR2 FQGNSA, per germline. V shed 4 bases and J shed 2 bases, with 15 bases lying between them. This CDR3 has 16 residues. The CDR3 DNA is TGTGCCAGCAGCTCCGATTACTCGGTGACTGGAAACACCATATATTTT. Translating it yields CASSSDYSVTGNTIYF. Together with reference TRBV7-2 and TRBJ1-3, the CDR3 gives the full variable domain: GAGVSQSPSNKVTEKGKDVELRCDPISGHTALYWYRQSLGQGLEFLIYFQGNSAPDKSGLPSDRFSAERTGGSVSTLTIQRTQQEDSAVYLCASSSDYSVTGNTIYFGEGSWLTVV.

This clonotype was counted a single time. The chain employs TRBV5-1 and TRBJ2-7; 9 positions match TRBD2. CDR1 and CDR2 from the germline V gene are SGHRS and YFSETQ. V lost 4 bases, J lost 6 bases, and 11 bases stayed unmatched. The CDR3 totals 15 residues. The CDR3 DNA is TGCGCCAGCAGCAAAAGACTAGCGGATGTCGGCGAGCAGTACTTC. This encodes CASSKRLADVGEQYF.

V usage is TRBV27 and J usage is TRBJ2-2; the match to TRBD2 covers 7 bases. CDR1 is MNHEY and CDR2 is SMNVEV in the germline V gene (reference sequence). V trimming: 8 bases; J trimming: 7 bases; junction bases outside the gene matches: 16. This CDR3 is built from 16 residues. Written as DNA, the CDR3 is TGTGCCAGCGCCAAACCCGGGACTATCAAGATCGGGGAGCTGTTTTTT. Translation: CASAKPGTIKIGELFF.

The chain joins TRBV20-1 to TRBJ2-1, with D tentatively TRBD2 (5 bases). The CDR3 loop spans 14 amino acids. Deletions cut 3 bases from V and 2 bases from J, with 11 bases between. Germline loops: CDR1 DFQATT, CDR2 SNEGSKA (reference sequence). DNA of the CDR3: TGCAGTGCTAGTGGCGGGCAAACCTACAATGAGCAGTTCTTC. It is translated as CSASGGQTYNEQFF.

This clonotype has a handful of counts. This rearrangement joins TRBV18 to TRBJ1-3; TRBD1 is a possible D gene (5 bases). Germline CDR1 reads KGHSH; CDR2 reads LQKENI. V lost 3 bases and J 10 bases, leaving 16 bases between the germline ends. There are 14 residues in the CDR3. In DNA form, the CDR3 reads TGTGCCAGCTCACCTCCTCTCGGACGGGGGACCATATATTTT. Amino acids: CASSPPLGRGTIYF.

In DNA, the CDR3 is TGTGCCAGCAGTTACTCGAGGCCCGAGGGGGGCTATGGCTACACCTTC. Translating it yields CASSYSRPEGGYGYTF. The V and J genes are TRBV6-5 and TRBJ1-2; weak D call: TRBD1 (6 bases). Germline loops: CDR1 MNHEY, CDR2 SVGAGI. V was trimmed by 0 bases and J by 4 bases, leaving 15 bases between them. This CDR3 region has 16 residues.

The chain joins TRBV7-9 to TRBJ1-4; unclear D gene. Trimming removed 3 bases from V and 10 bases from J, with 15 bases in between. CDR3 size: 14 residues. Germline CDR1 reads SEHNR; CDR2 reads FQNEAQ (reference sequence). The CDR3 nucleotides read TGTGCCAGCAGCTTGGGCCAACCCGTCGGAAAACTGTTTTTT. Protein: CASSLGQPVGKLFF. Variable domain in full (rest from reference TRBV7-9 and TRBJ1-4): DTGVSQNPRHKITKRGQNVTFRCDPISEHNRLYWYRQTLGQGPEFLTYFQNEAQLEKSRLLSDRFSAERPKGSFSTLEIQRTEQGDSAMYLCASSLGQPVGKLFFGSGTQLSVL.

In its sample, this clonotype was seen many times. V usage is TRBV28 and J usage is TRBJ1-4; tentatively, D is TRBD1 (6 bases). The V and J ends lost 5 bases and 6 bases respectively, with 19 bases between them. Per the germline V gene, CDR1 is MDHEN and CDR2 is SYDVKM. The CDR3 covers 16 residues. The CDR3 DNA follows: TGTGCCAGCAGTCGTAGTTCGGGGGGGCCTGATGAAAAACTGTTTTTT. Amino acid sequence: CASSRSSGGPDEKLFF.

The V and J genes are TRBV12-3 or TRBV12-4 and TRBJ2-3, with TRBD1 matching 8 bases. V lost 4 bases and J lost 1; bases outside the gene matches: 7. This CDR3 region has 16 residues. CDR3 nucleotides: TGTGCCAGCAGTTCCGGGACAGGATCTCGCACAGATACGCAGTATTTT. Translation gives CASSSGTGSRTDTQYF.

This clonotype was observed a few times. The chain joins TRBV7-3 to TRBJ1-1; D gene ambiguous. Germline V gives CDR1 SGHTA, CDR2 FQGTGA. The CDR3 loop spans 13 amino acids. The V gene lost 0 bases and the J gene lost 8 bases, with 10 bases spanning the gap. For the CDR3, the DNA is TGTGCCAGCAGCTTAACATCCACCACCGAAGCTTTCTTT. As protein: CASSLTSTTEAFF.

In its sample, this clonotype was seen many times. J is TRBJ1-6 and V is TRBV2, with D possibly matching TRBD1 (6 bases). Germline values: CDR1 SNHLY, CDR2 FYNNEI. This CDR3 is 14 amino acids long. Trimming removed 1 base at V and 9 bases at J, with 10 bases between. In nucleotides, the CDR3 is TGTGCCAGCAGTGAAGACAGGGAGGTTTCACCCCTCCACTTT. Its protein is CASSEDREVSPLHF.

The chain links TRBV20-1 to TRBJ1-2; D remains unclear. V was trimmed by 5 bases and J by 3 bases, leaving 10 bases between them. The CDR3 is 12 amino acids. Germline lookup yields CDR1 DFQATT and CDR2 SNEGSKA (reference sequence). The CDR3 here is CSAESGDYGYTF. For the CDR3, the DNA is TGCAGTGCTGAGAGTGGCGACTATGGCTACACCTTC.

The sample holds many counts of this clonotype. The rearrangement links TRBV3-1 to TRBJ1-4; D is possibly TRBD1 (6 bases). The V end lost 0 bases, the J end lost 14 bases, and 28 bases lay between the germline ends. CDR1 and CDR2 from the germline V gene are LGHDT and YNNKEL (reference sequence). This CDR3 has 18 amino acids. CDR3 sequence: CASSQERRAPHRGGSLFF. The DNA for the CDR3 is TGTGCCAGCAGCCAAGAACGCCGGGCACCACATAGAGGGGGTAGTCTGTTTTTT.

The chain uses TRBV28 and TRBJ2-3; D unresolved. Germline V gene sequence: CDR1 MDHEN, CDR2 SYDVKM. The CDR3 is made up of 12 amino acids. V was pared by 4 bases and J by 2 bases, with 4 bases between. CDR3 sequence reads: CASSSPTDTQYF. The CDR3, as DNA: TGTGCCAGCAGTTCTCCCACAGATACGCAGTATTTT. The full variable domain, with the rest looked up from reference TRBV28 and TRBJ2-3, is DVKVTQSSRYLVKRTGEKVFLECVQDMDHENMFWYRQDPGLGLRLIYFSYDVKMKEKGDIPEGYSVSREKKERFSLILESASTNQTSMYLCASSSPTDTQYFGPGTRLTVL.

The table lists this clonotype with many counts. The V and J genes are TRBV6-1 and TRBJ1-1; D remains unclear. This CDR3 has 14 amino acids. Germline CDR1 MNHNS, CDR2 SASEGT. The ends were cut back, 5 bases at V and 4 bases at J, with 14 bases in the middle. The CDR3 bases are TGTGCCAGCAGTCTCTCAGGTTTTCGCACTGAAGCTTTCTTT. Translation gives CASSLSGFRTEAFF.

This clonotype has ten or more counts. This chain joins TRBV6-5 and TRBJ1-6; no reliable D call. Trimming took 2 bases from V and 7 from J, leaving 3 bases between them. Germline lookup yields CDR1 MNHEY and CDR2 SVGAGI. The CDR3 runs 12 residues. The CDR3 region is CASSYDNSPLHF. Here the CDR3 DNA reads TGTGCCAGCAGTTACGACAATTCACCCCTCCACTTT.

The chain links TRBV4-2 to TRBJ2-2; 8 bases map to TRBD1. V lost 4 bases, J lost 4 bases, and 11 bases stayed unmatched. Germline CDR1 reads LGHNA; CDR2 reads YNFKEQ. The CDR3 is 17 amino acids. The CDR3 DNA reads as TGTGCCAGCAGCCCTCATCCGGGACAGGCGATCACCGGGGAGCTGTTTTTT. Translation gives CASSPHPGQAITGELFF.

A few counts support this clonotype. The chain joins TRBV7-2 to TRBJ2-3, with D perhaps TRBD2 (7 bases). V was clipped by 1 base and J by 2 bases, with 10 bases between them. The CDR3 is 15 amino acids. The V gene's germline CDR1 is SGHTA and CDR2 FQGNSA. The CDR3 loop is CASSLVGGATDTQYF. CDR3 nucleotide sequence: TGTGCCAGCAGCTTAGTGGGGGGGGCCACAGATACGCAGTATTTT.

In this sample, this clonotype turned up many times. This chain connects TRBV6-2 or TRBV6-3 to TRBJ2-2; D perhaps matches TRBD2 (5 bases). Germline V lookup: CDR1 MNHEY, CDR2 SVGEGT. CDR3 length: 12 amino acids. Trimming cost V 6 bases and J 9 bases, with 11 bases left between them. The DNA for the CDR3 is TGTGCCAGCAGAGACTACACGAGGGAGCTGTTTTTT. This translates into CASRDYTRELFF.